This T cell receptor beta chain was profiled in a study of T cell responses to AZD1222 COVID-19 vaccine. Study results and limitations: The donors showed a predominance of white British ancestry and of females, with possible underestimation of clonal diversity.

The table came from immunoSEQ multiplex PCR; TCRdb's copy has only in-frame clones and leaves some out. The profile shows fewer than 90,000 clones, approximately 86% of them singletons. As for this clone: Its antigen is undetermined.

Looked up from germline, CDR1 is KGHDR and CDR2 is SFDVKD. This CDR3 contains 14 residues. Trimming cost V 3 bases and J 6 bases, with 13 bases left between them. The origin of this receptor is an adult in good health. V gene TRBV24-1 combines with J gene TRBJ1-1, with a tentative D call TRBD1 (5 bases). The sample in question was peripheral blood, obtained on day 0 of AZD1222 vaccination. The CDR3 reads CATSDTAGGAEAFF. CDR3 DNA sequence: TGTGCCACCAGTGATACCGCGGGGGGGGCTGAAGCTTTCTTT.